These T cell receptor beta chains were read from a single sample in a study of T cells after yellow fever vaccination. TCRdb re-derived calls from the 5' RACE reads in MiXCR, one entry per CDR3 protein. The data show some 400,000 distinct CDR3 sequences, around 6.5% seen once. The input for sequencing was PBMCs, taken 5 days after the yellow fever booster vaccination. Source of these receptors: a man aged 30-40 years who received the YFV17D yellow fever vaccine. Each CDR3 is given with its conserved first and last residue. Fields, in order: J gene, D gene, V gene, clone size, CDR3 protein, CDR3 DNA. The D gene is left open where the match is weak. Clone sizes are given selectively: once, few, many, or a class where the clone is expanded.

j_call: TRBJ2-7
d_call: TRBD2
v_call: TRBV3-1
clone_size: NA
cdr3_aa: CASSQAPGLAGSYEQYF
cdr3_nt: TGTGCCAGCAGCCAAGCGCCCGGACTAGCGGGATCCTACGAGCAGTACTTC

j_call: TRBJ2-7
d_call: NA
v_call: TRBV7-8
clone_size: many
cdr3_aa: CASSARVDYEQYF
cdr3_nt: TGTGCCAGCAGCGCCCGGGTAGACTACGAGCAGTACTTC

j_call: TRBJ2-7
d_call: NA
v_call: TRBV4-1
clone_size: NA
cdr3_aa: CASSQVGATTEQYF
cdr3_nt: TGCGCCAGCAGCCAAGTAGGAGCTACGACCGAGCAGTACTTC

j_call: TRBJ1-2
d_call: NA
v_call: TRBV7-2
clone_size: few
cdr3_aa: CASSLVWGLEGYTF
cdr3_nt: TGTGCCAGCAGCTTAGTTTGGGGTTTAGAGGGCTACACCTTC

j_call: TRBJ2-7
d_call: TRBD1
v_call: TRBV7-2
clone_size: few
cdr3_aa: CASSPSRQGALHEQYF
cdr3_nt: TGTGCCAGCAGCCCCAGCCGACAGGGGGCTCTCCACGAGCAGTACTTC

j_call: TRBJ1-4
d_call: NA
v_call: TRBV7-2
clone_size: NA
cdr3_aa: CASSLAPGQSFGEKLFF
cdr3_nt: TGTGCCAGCAGCTTAGCGCCCGGACAGAGCTTTGGTGAAAAACTGTTTTTT

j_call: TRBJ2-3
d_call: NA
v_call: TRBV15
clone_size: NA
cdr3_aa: CATSRELAARTDTQYF
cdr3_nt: TGTGCCACCAGCAGAGAGCTGGCGGCCCGCACAGATACGCAGTATTTT

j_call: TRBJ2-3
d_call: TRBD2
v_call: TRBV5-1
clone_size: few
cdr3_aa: CASSPRGVTDTQYF
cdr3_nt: TGCGCCAGCAGCCCGCGGGGGGTGACAGATACGCAGTATTTT

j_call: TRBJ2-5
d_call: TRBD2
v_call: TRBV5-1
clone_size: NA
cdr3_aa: CASSLGGRYGETQYF
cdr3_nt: TGCGCCAGCAGCTTGGGCGGGAGATATGGGGAGACCCAGTACTTC

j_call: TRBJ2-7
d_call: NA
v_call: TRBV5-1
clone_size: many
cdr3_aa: CASSLPTYEQYF
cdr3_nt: TGTGCCAGCAGCTTACCTACTTACGAGCAGTACTTC

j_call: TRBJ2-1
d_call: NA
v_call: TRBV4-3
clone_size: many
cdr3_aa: CASSQGVTREYHEQFF
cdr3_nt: TGCGCCAGCAGCCAAGGTGTGACTAGGGAATATCATGAGCAGTTCTTC

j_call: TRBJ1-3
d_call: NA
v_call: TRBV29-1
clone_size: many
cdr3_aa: CSVEVGSTDTIYF
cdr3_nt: TGCAGCGTTGAAGTCGGCAGTACGGACACCATATATTTT

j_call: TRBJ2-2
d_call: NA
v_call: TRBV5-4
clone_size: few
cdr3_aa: CASSQQQRRTGELFF
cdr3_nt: TGTGCCAGCAGCCAGCAGCAGCGGCGCACCGGGGAGCTGTTTTTT

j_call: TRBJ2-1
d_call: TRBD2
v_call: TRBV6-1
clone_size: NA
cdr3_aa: CASSALPSGPAEQFF
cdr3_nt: TGTGCCAGCAGCGCCCTGCCTAGCGGGCCTGCCGAGCAGTTCTTC

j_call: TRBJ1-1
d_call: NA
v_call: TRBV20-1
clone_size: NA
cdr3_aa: CCVWGQGPFMNTEAFF
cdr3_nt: TGCTGTGTCTGGGGCCAGGGGCCCTTCATGAACACTGAAGCTTTCTTT

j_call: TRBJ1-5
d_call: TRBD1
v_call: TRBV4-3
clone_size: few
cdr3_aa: CASSPGPGGQGPNQPQHF
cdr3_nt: TGCGCCAGCAGCCCAGGACCCGGAGGACAGGGCCCCAATCAGCCCCAGCATTTT

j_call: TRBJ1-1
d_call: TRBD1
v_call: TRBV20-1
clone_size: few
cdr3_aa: CSASQGARNTEAFF
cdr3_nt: TGCAGTGCATCCCAGGGGGCGAGGAACACTGAAGCTTTCTTT

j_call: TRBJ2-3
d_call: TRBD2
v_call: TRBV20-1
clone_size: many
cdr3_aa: CSGAGEVDTQYF
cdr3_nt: TGCAGTGGAGCGGGAGAGGTGGATACGCAGTATTTT

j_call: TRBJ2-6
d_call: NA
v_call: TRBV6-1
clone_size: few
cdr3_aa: CAGTNPRSGANVLTF
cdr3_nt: TGTGCCGGGACCAACCCTAGATCTGGGGCCAACGTCCTGACTTTC

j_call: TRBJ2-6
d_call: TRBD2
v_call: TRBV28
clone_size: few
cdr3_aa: CASSAGTSGSFGANVLTF
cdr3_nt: TGTGCCAGCAGCGCCGGGACTAGCGGGAGTTTTGGGGCCAACGTCCTGACTTTC

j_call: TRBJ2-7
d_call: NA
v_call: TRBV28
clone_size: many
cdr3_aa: CASSPPLGALQYEQYF
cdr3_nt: TGTGCCAGCAGTCCTCCCCTAGGGGCCCTTCAATACGAGCAGTACTTC

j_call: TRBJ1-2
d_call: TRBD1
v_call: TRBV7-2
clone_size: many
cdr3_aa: CASSIPGTGFYGYTF
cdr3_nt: TGTGCCAGCAGCATCCCCGGGACAGGGTTCTATGGCTACACCTTC

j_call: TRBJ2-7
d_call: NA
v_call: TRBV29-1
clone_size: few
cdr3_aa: CSARGERAGEQYF
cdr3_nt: TGCAGCGCCCGGGGAGAACGGGCCGGCGAGCAGTACTTC

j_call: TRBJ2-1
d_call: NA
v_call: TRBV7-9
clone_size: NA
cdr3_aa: CASSSTGAQQFF
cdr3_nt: TGTGCCAGCAGTTCCACCGGGGCACAGCAGTTCTTC

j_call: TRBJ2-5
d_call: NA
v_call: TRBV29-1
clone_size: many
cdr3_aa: CSAAPTGSIETQYF
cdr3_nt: TGCAGCGCTGCACCTACCGGGTCTATAGAGACCCAGTACTTC

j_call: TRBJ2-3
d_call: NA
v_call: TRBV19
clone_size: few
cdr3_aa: CASRSSPGTDTQYF
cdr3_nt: TGTGCCAGTAGGTCCAGCCCTGGCACAGATACGCAGTATTTT

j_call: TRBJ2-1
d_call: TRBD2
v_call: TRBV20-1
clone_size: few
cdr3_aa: CSASLAGLTPHNEQFF
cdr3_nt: TGCAGTGCTAGCCTAGCGGGCCTCACACCGCACAATGAGCAGTTCTTC

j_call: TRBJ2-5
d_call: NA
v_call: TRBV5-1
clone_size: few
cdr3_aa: CASSLPETGSQETQYF
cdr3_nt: TGCGCCAGCAGCTTGCCGGAAACAGGGTCCCAAGAGACCCAGTACTTC

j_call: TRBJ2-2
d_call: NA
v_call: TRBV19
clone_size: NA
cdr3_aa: CASSKAANTGELFF
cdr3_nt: TGTGCCAGTAGTAAGGCCGCGAACACCGGGGAGCTGTTTTTT

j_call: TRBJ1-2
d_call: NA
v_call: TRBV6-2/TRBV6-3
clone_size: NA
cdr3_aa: CASSYFREYGYTF
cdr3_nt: TGTGCCAGCAGTTACTTTCGGGAGTATGGCTACACCTTC

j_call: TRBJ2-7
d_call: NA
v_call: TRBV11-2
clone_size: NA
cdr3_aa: CASSFSMDYGEQYF
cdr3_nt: TGTGCCAGCAGCTTTTCGATGGATTACGGCGAGCAGTACTTC

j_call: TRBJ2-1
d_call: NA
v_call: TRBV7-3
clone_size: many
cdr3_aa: CASSLTTGTEQFF
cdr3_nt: TGTGCCAGCAGCTTAACCACCGGGACCGAGCAGTTCTTC

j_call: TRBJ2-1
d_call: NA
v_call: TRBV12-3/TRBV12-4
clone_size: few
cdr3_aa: CASRGPSSSPYNEQFF
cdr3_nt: TGTGCCAGCAGGGGGCCCTCCTCATCCCCTTACAATGAGCAGTTCTTC

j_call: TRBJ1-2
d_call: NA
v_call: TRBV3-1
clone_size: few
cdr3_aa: CASSQDQSLVSTF
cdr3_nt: TGTGCCAGCAGCCAAGATCAAAGCTTAGTAAGCACCTTC

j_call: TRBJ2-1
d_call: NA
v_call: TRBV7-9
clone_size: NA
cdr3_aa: CASSLTPSEQFF
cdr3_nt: TGTGCCAGCAGCTTGACACCCTCGGAGCAGTTCTTC

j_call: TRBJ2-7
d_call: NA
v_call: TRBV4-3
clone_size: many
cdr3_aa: CASSQAIGGYEQYF
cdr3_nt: TGCGCCAGCAGCCAAGCCATTGGGGGCTACGAGCAGTACTTC

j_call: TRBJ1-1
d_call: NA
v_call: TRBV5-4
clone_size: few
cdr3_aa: CASSLARTAYTEAFF
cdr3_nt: TGTGCCAGCAGCTTGGCTCGGACAGCTTACACTGAAGCTTTCTTT

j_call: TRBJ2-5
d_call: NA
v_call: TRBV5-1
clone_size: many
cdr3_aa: CASSSGHLGETQYF
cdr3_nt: TGCGCCAGCAGCTCGGGACATTTGGGGGAGACCCAGTACTTC

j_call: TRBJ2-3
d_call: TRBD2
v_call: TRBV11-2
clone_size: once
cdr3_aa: CASSPGGTTITDTQYF
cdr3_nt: TGTGCCAGCAGCCCGGGGGGGACTACCATCACAGATACGCAGTATTTT

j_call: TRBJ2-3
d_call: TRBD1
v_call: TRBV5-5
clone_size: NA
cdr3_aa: CASRLRGTGGISTDTQYF
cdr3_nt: TGTGCCAGCAGATTACGCGGGACAGGGGGCATCAGCACAGATACGCAGTATTTT

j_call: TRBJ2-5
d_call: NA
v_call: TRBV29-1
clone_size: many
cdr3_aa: CSVHASGTSLETQYF
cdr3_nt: TGCAGCGTTCACGCCTCCGGGACATCACTGGAGACCCAGTACTTC

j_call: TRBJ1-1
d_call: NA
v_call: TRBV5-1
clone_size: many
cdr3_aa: CASSWGRGNTEAFF
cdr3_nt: TGCGCCAGCAGCTGGGGACGGGGGAACACTGAAGCTTTCTTT

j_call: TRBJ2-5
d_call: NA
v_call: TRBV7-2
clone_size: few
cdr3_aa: CASSSPEFFGETQYF
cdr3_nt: TGTGCCAGCAGCTCCCCGGAGTTCTTTGGCGAGACCCAGTACTTC

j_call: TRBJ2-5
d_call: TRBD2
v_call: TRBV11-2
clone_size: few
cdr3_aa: CASSLYPSGRDETQYF
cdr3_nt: TGTGCCAGCAGCTTATACCCTAGCGGGAGGGACGAGACCCAGTACTTC

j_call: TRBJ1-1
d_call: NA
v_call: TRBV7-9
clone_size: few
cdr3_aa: CASSSRPKDEAFF
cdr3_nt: TGTGCCAGCAGCTCGCGCCCAAAGGATGAAGCTTTCTTT

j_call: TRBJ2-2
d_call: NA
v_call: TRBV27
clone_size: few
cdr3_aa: CASRNRAGELFF
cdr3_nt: TGTGCCAGCAGAAATAGGGCCGGGGAGCTGTTTTTT

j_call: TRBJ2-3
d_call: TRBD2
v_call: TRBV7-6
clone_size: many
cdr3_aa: CASRSGSGLDTQYF
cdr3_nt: TGTGCCAGCAGGTCGGGTAGCGGGCTTGATACGCAGTATTTT

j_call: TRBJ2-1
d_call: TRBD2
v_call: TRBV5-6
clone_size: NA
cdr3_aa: CASSSLLADHSYNEQFF
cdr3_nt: TGTGCCAGCAGCTCATTGCTAGCGGATCATTCCTACAATGAGCAGTTCTTC

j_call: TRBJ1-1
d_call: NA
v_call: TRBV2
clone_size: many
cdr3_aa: CASSDSFSSEAFF
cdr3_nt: TGTGCCAGCAGTGACTCTTTCAGTTCTGAAGCTTTCTTT

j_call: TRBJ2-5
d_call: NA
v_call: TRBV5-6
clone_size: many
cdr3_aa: CASSSSTDTQETQYF
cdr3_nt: TGTGCCAGCAGCTCCTCCACTGACACCCAAGAGACCCAGTACTTC

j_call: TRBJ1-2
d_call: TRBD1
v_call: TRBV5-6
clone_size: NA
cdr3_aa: CASSPDRVALRNSGYTF
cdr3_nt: TGTGCCAGCAGTCCTGACAGGGTAGCGTTGAGGAACTCTGGCTACACCTTC

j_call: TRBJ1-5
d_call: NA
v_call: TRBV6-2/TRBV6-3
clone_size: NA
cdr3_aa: CASSYVGDLGPQHF
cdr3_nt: TGTGCCAGCAGTTACGTAGGGGACCTTGGGCCCCAGCATTTT

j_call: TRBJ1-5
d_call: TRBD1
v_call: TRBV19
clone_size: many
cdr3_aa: CASSTGEYSNQPQHF
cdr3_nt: TGTGCCAGCTCGACAGGGGAATATAGCAATCAGCCCCAGCATTTT

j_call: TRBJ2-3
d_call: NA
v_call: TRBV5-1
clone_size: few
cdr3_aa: CASSRTGSGSQYF
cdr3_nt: TGCGCCAGCAGCCGGACTGGGTCAGGGTCGCAGTATTTT

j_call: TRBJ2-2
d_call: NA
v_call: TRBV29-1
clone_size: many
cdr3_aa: CSVPGLIGNTGELFF
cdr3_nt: TGCAGCGTCCCGGGACTCATAGGGAACACCGGGGAGCTGTTTTTT

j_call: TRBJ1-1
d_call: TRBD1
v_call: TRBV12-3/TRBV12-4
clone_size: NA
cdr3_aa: CASSTSTGVDTEAFF
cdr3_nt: TGTGCCAGCAGTACGAGTACAGGGGTGGACACTGAAGCTTTCTTT

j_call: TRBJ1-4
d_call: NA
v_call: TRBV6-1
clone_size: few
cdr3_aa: CASTRDTINEKLFF
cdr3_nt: TGTGCCAGCACCCGGGACACCATTAATGAAAAACTGTTTTTT

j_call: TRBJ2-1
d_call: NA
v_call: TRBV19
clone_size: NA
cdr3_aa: CASSPLGWGEQFF
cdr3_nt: TGTGCCAGTAGCCCCCTAGGGTGGGGTGAGCAGTTCTTC

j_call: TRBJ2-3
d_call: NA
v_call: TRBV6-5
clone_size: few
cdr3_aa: CASSTQDSTDTQYF
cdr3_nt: TGTGCCAGCAGTACCCAGGACTCAACGGATACGCAGTATTTT

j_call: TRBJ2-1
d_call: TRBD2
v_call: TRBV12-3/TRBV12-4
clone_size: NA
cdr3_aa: CASSRAGLDLNEQFF
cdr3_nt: TGTGCCAGCAGTAGAGCGGGACTAGATCTTAATGAGCAGTTCTTC